The 5 T cell receptor beta chains below come from one sample, sequenced in a study of blood T cell repertoires in COVID-19. Method: immunoSEQ multiplex PCR; TCRdb's copy keeps in-frame clones and lacks some. The sample yields roughly 250,000 clones, around 87% seen once. The sample consisted of peripheral blood. The origin of the receptors is a woman in her forties or fifties with acute or convalescent COVID-19.

The V call is TRBV7-3, the J call TRBJ2-7, with TRBD1 matching over 9 bases. Looked up from germline, CDR1 is SGHTA and CDR2 is FQGTGA. Trimming removed 5 bases from V and 5 bases from J; junction bases left unmatched: 13. This CDR3 has 16 residues. The CDR3 reads CASSLQGAGATNEQYF. The CDR3 bases are TGTGCCAGCAGCCTACAGGGGGCGGGGGCTACTAACGAGCAGTACTTC. The full variable domain, in which reference TRBV7-3 and TRBJ2-7 provide the parts outside the CDR3, is GAGVSQTPSNKVTEKGKYVELRCDPISGHTALYWYRQSLGQGPEFLIYFQGTGAADDSGLPNDRFFAVRPEGSVSTLKIQRTERGDSAVYLCASSLQGAGATNEQYFGPGTRLTVT.

This chain links TRBV3-1 (or the pseudogene TRBV3-2) with TRBJ2-7, with D hard to call. The CDR3 runs 12 residues. The V gene's germline CDR1 is LGHDT and CDR2 YNNKEL (reference sequence). V dropped 7 bases and J dropped 1 base, with 8 bases sitting between them. The CDR3 loop is CASKHMSYEQYF. DNA for the CDR3: TGTGCCAGCAAACATATGTCCTACGAGCAGTACTTC.

This rearrangement joins TRBV7-9 to TRBJ1-2; D not certain. The CDR3 is made up of 12 amino acids. Germline V CDR1 and CDR2: SEHNR, FQNEAQ (reference sequence). The ends were cut back, 7 bases at V and 4 bases at J, with 10 bases in the middle. CDR3 in DNA: TGTGCCAGCAAAGCTGGGCTCTATGGCTACACCTTC. This codes for CASKAGLYGYTF.

This chain connects TRBV18 to TRBJ2-7, with 7 bases fitting TRBD1. Germline assignment: CDR1 KGHSH and CDR2 LQKENI. V shed 2 bases, J shed 5 bases, and the junction held 12 bases outside the gene matches. This CDR3 has 16 amino acids. The DNA of the CDR3 is TGTGCCAGCTCACCATTCCAGAGACAGGGATCCCACGAGCAGTACTTC. It encodes CASSPFQRQGSHEQYF.

This chain joins TRBV7-3 and TRBJ1-2; the D is unclear. CDR3 length: 13 residues. The V end lost 2 bases, the J end lost 3 bases, and 7 bases lay between the germline ends. The germline V gene encodes CDR1 SGHTA and CDR2 FQGTGA. The CDR3 bases are TGTGCCAGCAGCTTAGAGGCAGACTATGGCTACACCTTC. It translates to CASSLEADYGYTF.